The TCR beta chain under discussion was sequenced for a study of a mutant IDH1 vaccine in newly diagnosed glioma. This table comes from immunoSEQ multiplex PCR, and its TCRdb copy is limited to in-frame clones, with some not included. The sample holds some 46,000 clones, 85% to 95% seen once. Time point given: week 35, safety follow-up. Every vaccine dose comprised 300 ug of mutant IDH1 20-mer peptide plus topical imiquimod. V was trimmed by 1 base and J by 6 bases, leaving 7 bases between them. Germline loops: CDR1 SNHLY, CDR2 FYNNEI. The CDR3 covers 13 residues. This clone was observed a handful of times. Its antigen remains unknown.

The sequence derives from a man aged 50 to 60 with glioma. The rearrangement joins TRBV2 to TRBJ1-5; D unresolved. The source material was PBMCs, sampled from a glioma patient whose treatment included an IDH1 peptide vaccine. The CDR3: CASSEDRRQPQHF. CDR3 in DNA: TGTGCCAGCAGTGAAGACAGACGTCAGCCCCAGCATTTT.